This T cell receptor beta chain emerged from a study of CD8 T cells in Susac syndrome. The germline V gene has CDR1 MNHEY and CDR2 SMNVEV (reference sequence). The CDR3 contains 14 residues. Trimming took off 4 bases at V and 5 bases at J, with 12 bases between the two ends. Fulfillment of recently defined diagnostic criteria for definite or probable disease was shown by the patients with Susac syndrome. RNA in amounts of roughly 0.5 to 1 ug was reverse transcribed with random hexamers. TCRdb used MiXCR to reprocess the immunoSEQ multiplex PCR reads, holding one entry per CDR3 protein. The sample holds about 53,000 distinct CDR3 sequences, 95% seen once.

The V gene is TRBV27, the J gene TRBJ1-5, with D unclear. This TCR was sampled from a human donor with Susac syndrome. The sequenced material came from CD8+ T cells from PBMCs. The DNA of the CDR3 is TGTGCCAGCAGTTCCTCTTGGGAGGATCAGCCCCAGCATTTT. It specifies CASSSSWEDQPQHF.